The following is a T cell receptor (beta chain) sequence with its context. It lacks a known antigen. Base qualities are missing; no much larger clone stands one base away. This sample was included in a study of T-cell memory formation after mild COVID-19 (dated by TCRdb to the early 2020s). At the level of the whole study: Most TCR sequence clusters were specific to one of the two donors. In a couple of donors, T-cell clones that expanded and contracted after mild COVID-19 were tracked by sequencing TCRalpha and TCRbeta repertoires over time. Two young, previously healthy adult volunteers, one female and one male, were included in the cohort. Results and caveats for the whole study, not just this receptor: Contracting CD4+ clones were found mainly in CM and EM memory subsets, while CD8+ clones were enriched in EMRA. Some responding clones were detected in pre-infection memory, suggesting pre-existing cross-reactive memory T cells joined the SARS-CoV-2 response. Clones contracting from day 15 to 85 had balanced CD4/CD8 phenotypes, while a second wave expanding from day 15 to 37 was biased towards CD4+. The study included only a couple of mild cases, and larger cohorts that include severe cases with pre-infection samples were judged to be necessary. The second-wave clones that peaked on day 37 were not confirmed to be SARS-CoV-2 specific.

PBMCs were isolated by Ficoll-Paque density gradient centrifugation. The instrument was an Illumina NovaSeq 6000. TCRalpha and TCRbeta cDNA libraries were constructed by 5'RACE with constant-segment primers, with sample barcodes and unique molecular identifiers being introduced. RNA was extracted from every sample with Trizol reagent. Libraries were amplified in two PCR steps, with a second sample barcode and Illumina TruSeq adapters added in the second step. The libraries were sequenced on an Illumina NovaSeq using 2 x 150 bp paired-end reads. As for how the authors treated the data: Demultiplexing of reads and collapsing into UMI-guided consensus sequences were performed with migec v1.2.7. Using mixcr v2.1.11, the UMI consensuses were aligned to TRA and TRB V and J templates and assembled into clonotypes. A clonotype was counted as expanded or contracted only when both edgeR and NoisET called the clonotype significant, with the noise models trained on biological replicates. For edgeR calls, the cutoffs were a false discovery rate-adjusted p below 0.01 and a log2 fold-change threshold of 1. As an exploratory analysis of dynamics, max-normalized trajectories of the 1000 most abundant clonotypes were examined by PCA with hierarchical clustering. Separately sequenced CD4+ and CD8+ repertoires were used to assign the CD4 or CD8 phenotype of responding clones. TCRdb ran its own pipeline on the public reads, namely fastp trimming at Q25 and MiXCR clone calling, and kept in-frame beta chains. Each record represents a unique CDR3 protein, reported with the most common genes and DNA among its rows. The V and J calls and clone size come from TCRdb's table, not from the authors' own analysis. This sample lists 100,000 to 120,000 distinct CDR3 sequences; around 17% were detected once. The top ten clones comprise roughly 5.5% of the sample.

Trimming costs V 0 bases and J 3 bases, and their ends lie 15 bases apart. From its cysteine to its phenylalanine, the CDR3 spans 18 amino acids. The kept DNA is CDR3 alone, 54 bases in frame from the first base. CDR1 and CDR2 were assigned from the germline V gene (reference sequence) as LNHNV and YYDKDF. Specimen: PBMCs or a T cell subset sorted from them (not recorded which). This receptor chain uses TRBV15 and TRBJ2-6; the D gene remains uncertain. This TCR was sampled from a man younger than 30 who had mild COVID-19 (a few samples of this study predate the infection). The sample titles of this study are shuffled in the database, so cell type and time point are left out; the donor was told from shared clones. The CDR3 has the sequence CATSRDDLLSVGANVLTF. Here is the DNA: TGTGCCACCAGCAGAGATGACCTTTTATCCGTTGGGGCCAACGTCCTGACTTTC. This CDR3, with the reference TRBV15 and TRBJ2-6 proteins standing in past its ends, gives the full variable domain DAMVIQNPRYQVTQFGKPVTLSCSQTLNHNVMYWYQQKSSQAPKLLFHYYDKDFNNEADTPDNFQSRRPNTSFCFLDIRSPGLGDTAMYLCATSRDDLLSVGANVLTFGAGSRLTVL.